This T cell receptor beta chain comes out of a study of blood T cell repertoires in COVID-19. V was trimmed by 3 bases and J by 1 base, leaving 16 bases between them. This CDR3 has 17 amino acids. Per germline, CDR1 MNHNS and CDR2 SASEGT. Cohort allocation depended upon clinical history that participants reported. In the original processing: Amplification of reference gene primers provided the estimated nucleated cell counts. Some clones are missing from TCRdb's copy, which holds only in-frame ones; the method was immunoSEQ multiplex PCR. From that table come the V and J calls and clone size; the DNA was used to work out D and trimming. In the table there are hundreds of thousands of clones, approximately 90% of which are singletons.

The gene calls are TRBV6-1 and TRBJ1-5; D ambiguous. The clonotype was recovered from a man aged 30-40 years who had recovered from COVID-19. The source material was PBMCs or T cells enriched from blood (not recorded which). In nucleotides, the CDR3 is TGTGCCAGCAGTGAGCTGGACTCTTGGCGGAGCAATCAGCCCCAGCATTTT. This translates into CASSELDSWRSNQPQHF.